There are a few counts of the clone carrying this T cell receptor beta chain. The antigen remains unidentified. These data originate in a study of T cell repertoires in cytomegalovirus infection. About the research overall: A matching HLA type, together with CMV infection, was signaled by public TCR beta signatures.

Germline V gene lookup returns CDR1 SEHNR and CDR2 FQNEAQ (reference sequence). Trimming removed 5 bases at V and 0 bases at J, with 19 bases between. The CDR3 consists of 17 residues. Using its own MiXCR run on the reads, TCRdb lists one record per CDR3 protein. The sample includes around 500,000 distinct CDR3 sequences, about 42% of them seen just once. Sequencing was performed on cultured PBMCs, taken from culture after CMV antigen stimulation. This chain uses TRBV7-9 with TRBJ1-1; D perhaps matches TRBD1 (6 bases). The source is a human donor in good health (CMV status not recorded). Some clones in this sample may be carry-over from other donors' samples. The CDR3 bases are TGTGCCAGCAGCCCTACCGGGACACGAAATATGAACACTGAAGCTTTCTTT. Translation gives CASSPTGTRNMNTEAFF.